The 16 T cell receptor beta chains listed next were all sequenced from one sample in a study of neoadjuvant nivolumab and ipilimumab in lung cancer. Method: immunoSEQ multiplex PCR; TCRdb's copy keeps in-frame clones and lacks some. The table has 17,000 or so clones, approximately 76% seen once. This sample comprised tumor tissue, obtained after neoadjuvant nivolumab, alone or with ipilimumab, at or shortly before surgery. The receptors here all came from an adult with non-small cell lung cancer.

CDR3 bases: TGTGCCAGCAGCCAAGATTGGGCTAATTCCTACGAGCAGTACTTC. Its protein is CASSQDWANSYEQYF. The rearrangement uses TRBV4-2 and TRBJ2-7; D is ambiguous. CDR3 length: 15 residues. Germline V gene data show CDR1 as LGHNA and CDR2 as YNFKEQ. V dropped 0 bases and J dropped 1 base, with 10 bases sitting between them.

This chain joins TRBV9 and TRBJ2-1; tentatively, D is TRBD1 (5 bases). Germline V gene lookup returns CDR1 SGDLS and CDR2 YYNGEE. The CDR3 sequence is 16 residues long. V was clipped by 0 bases and J by 4 bases, with 14 bases between them. The CDR3 region has the DNA TGTGCCAGCAGCGTAGATGTAGGGGTGTCTTACAATGAGCAGTTCTTC. Its protein product is CASSVDVGVSYNEQFF.

The chain recombines TRBV6-1 with TRBJ2-7; TRBD1 is a possible D gene (6 bases). Trimming removed 7 bases at V and 3 bases at J, with 19 bases between. The CDR3 runs to 15 residues. Germline-derived CDR1 and CDR2 are MNHNS and SASEGT. The DNA of the CDR3 is TGTGCCAGCACCTTCGAACAGGGTATAAACTACGAGCAGTACTTC. Amino acid sequence: CASTFEQGINYEQYF.

The chain has TRBV7-9 and TRBJ1-1, with D unclear. Between the trimmed V and J ends, which lost 1 base and 7 bases, there was a span of 10 bases. The CDR3 has 13 amino acids. Per germline, CDR1 SEHNR and CDR2 FQNEAQ (reference sequence). This chain's CDR3 is CASSLVSALEAFF. The DNA of the CDR3 is TGTGCCAGCAGCTTAGTCTCGGCCCTTGAAGCTTTCTTT.

Relative to its sample, this clone is medium-sized. The chain combines TRBV6-4 with TRBJ2-1; D is possibly TRBD1 (6 bases). From germline, CDR1 is MRHNA and CDR2 SNTAGT. This CDR3 has 13 residues. The V gene lost 6 bases and the J gene lost 4 bases, with 10 bases spanning the gap. CDR3 bases: TGTGCCAGCAGCGGGGACACTTACAATGAGCAGTTCTTC. Protein product: CASSGDTYNEQFF.

This clone was seen a single time. The V and J genes are TRBV15 and TRBJ2-1, with 12 bases fitting TRBD2. V gave up 3 bases and J gave up 9 bases; unmatched junction bases: 6. The germline V gene has CDR1 LNHNV and CDR2 YYDKDF (reference sequence). The CDR3 spans 15 residues. The CDR3 loop reads CATSRASGGVGEQFF. The CDR3, as DNA: TGTGCCACCAGCAGGGCTAGCGGGGGGGTGGGTGAGCAGTTCTTC.

This chain links TRBV30 with TRBJ1-1; 8 bases line up with TRBD1. V lost 1 base and J lost 2; bases outside the gene matches: 9. The CDR3 has 16 residues. Germline V lookup: CDR1 GTSNPN, CDR2 SVGIG (reference sequence). In DNA form, the CDR3 reads TGTGCCTGGAGTGGGGACAGGACAGGTCACAACACTGAAGCTTTCTTT. Translation gives CAWSGDRTGHNTEAFF.

The table lists this clone with a few counts. The chain couples TRBV5-1 to TRBJ2-1; a possible D gene is TRBD1 (5 bases). V was clipped by 5 bases and J by 0 bases, with 9 bases between them. The CDR3 length is 14 residues. CDR1 SGHRS and CDR2 YFSETQ come from the germline V gene. CDR3 sequence (DNA): TGCGCCAGCAGTTATGACAGCTCCTACAATGAGCAGTTCTTC. It is translated as CASSYDSSYNEQFF.

The rearrangement uses TRBV29-1 and TRBJ1-1; 8 nucleotides match TRBD1. This CDR3 has 12 residues. Germline values: CDR1 SQVTM, CDR2 ANQGSEA. V dropped 7 bases and J dropped 7; count of bases not matched to a gene: 8. CDR3 amino acids: CSGQTGDREAFF. CDR3 in DNA: TGCAGCGGCCAGACAGGGGACCGTGAAGCTTTCTTT.

The V and J genes are TRBV7-9 and TRBJ2-1, with 9 bases identical to TRBD1. Trimming cost V 5 bases and J 2 bases; bases outside gene matches: 10. This CDR3 comprises 17 residues. Germline V gene sequence: CDR1 SEHNR, CDR2 FQNEAQ (reference sequence). CDR3 bases: TGTGCCAGCAGCCTCGGACAGGGGCTAGGGCCCTACAATGAGCAGTTCTTC. Translation: CASSLGQGLGPYNEQFF.

This CDR3 reads CASSPGTGNTDTQYF. CDR3 bases: TGTGCCAGCTCACCGGGGACAGGGAACACAGATACGCAGTATTTT. The rearrangement uses TRBV18 and TRBJ2-3, with TRBD1 matching 9 bases. CDR3 size: 15 residues. Germline V gives CDR1 KGHSH, CDR2 LQKENI. V lost 3 bases, J lost 2 bases, and 3 bases stayed unmatched.

CDR3 coding DNA: TGTGCCAGCAGCCTTGGGACCGGGTGGTGCACCTTC. This codes for CASSLGTGWCTF. The chain uses TRBV4-2 and TRBJ1-2, with D perhaps matching TRBD1 (5 bases). The V end lost 4 bases, the J end lost 13 bases, and 16 bases lay between the germline ends. The germline V gene has CDR1 LGHNA and CDR2 YNFKEQ. The CDR3 loop spans 12 amino acids.

The chain couples TRBV18 to TRBJ1-2; D is unclear. The CDR3 consists of 16 residues. The germline V gene encodes CDR1 KGHSH and CDR2 LQKENI. V lost 4 bases, J lost 7 bases, and 22 bases lay in between. Written as DNA, the CDR3 is TGTGCCAGCTCACGGGAACAATTAACCTTCCTTGGTGGCTACACCTTC. Protein sequence: CASSREQLTFLGGYTF. The entire variable domain, with the rest obtained from reference TRBV18 and TRBJ1-2, is as follows: NAGVMQNPRHLVRRRGQEARLRCSPMKGHSHVYWYRQLPEEGLKFMVYLQKENIIDESGMPKERFSAEFPKEGPSILRIQQVVRGDSAAYFCASSREQLTFLGGYTFGSGTRLTVV.

The chain couples TRBV5-6 to TRBJ2-1; perhaps D is TRBD1 or TRBD2 (5 bases each). This CDR3 is built from 15 residues. The V and J ends lost 0 bases and 9 bases respectively, with 16 bases between them. Germline CDR1 and CDR2: SGHDT and YYEEEE. The DNA for the CDR3 is TGTGCCAGCAGCTTGGAGGGACCTATTCTGGGTGAGCAGTTCTTC. Protein sequence: CASSLEGPILGEQFF.

The chain links TRBV7-9 to TRBJ2-3; tentative D call: TRBD1 (5 bases). Germline CDR1 reads SEHNR; CDR2 reads FQNEAQ (reference sequence). Trimming took off 1 base at V and 3 bases at J, with 14 bases between the two ends. The CDR3 extends over 16 amino acids. CDR3 nucleotide sequence: TGTGCCAGCAGCTTAGGCAGGGCGGATGGGACAGATACGCAGTATTTT. It specifies CASSLGRADGTDTQYF.

The rearrangement joins TRBV5-6 to TRBJ1-2, with no clear D. CDR3 length equals 13 residues. Germline V lookup: CDR1 SGHDT, CDR2 YYEEEE. The germline V and J ends were trimmed by 4 bases and 2 bases, with 9 bases remaining between them. The CDR3 region has the DNA TGTGCCAGCAGCACTGGGCCAAACTATGGCTACACCTTC. Its protein product is CASSTGPNYGYTF.